A single sample is the source of the 9 T cell receptor beta chains below, sequenced in a study of blood T cell repertoires in COVID-19. Here immunoSEQ multiplex PCR was the method, and the copy in TCRdb shows in-frame clones only, minus some. Among under 350,000 clones listed, around 86% were seen once. Source material: peripheral blood. Every receptor here comes from a man in his late teens or twenties with active or convalescent COVID-19.

This chain connects TRBV5-1 to TRBJ1-6, with 7 bases matching TRBD1. With V trimmed by 4 bases and J by 12 bases, 7 bases remained unmatched. Germline loops: CDR1 SGHRS, CDR2 YFSETQ. The CDR3 runs to 13 residues. CDR3 DNA sequence: TGCGCCAGCAGCCGGGAAACAGGGGAACCCCTCCACTTT. This translates into CASSRETGEPLHF.

The table lists this clone with a count of one. This chain joins TRBV19 and TRBJ2-3; tentatively, D is TRBD1 (5 bases). The CDR3 is 16 amino acids. CDR1 LNHDA and CDR2 SQIVND come from the germline V gene (reference sequence). Trimming cost V 7 bases and J 5 bases, with 22 bases left between them. The CDR3 sequence is CASTLRANSRGDTQYF. As DNA, the CDR3 is TGTGCCAGTACCCTCAGAGCCAATTCAAGGGGAGATACGCAGTATTTT.

This sequence joins TRBV24-1 and TRBJ2-5; D gene ambiguous. Per the germline V gene, CDR1 is KGHDR and CDR2 is SFDVKD. There are 13 residues in the CDR3. V was shortened by 6 bases and J by 0 bases, with 7 bases between the two germline ends. The CDR3 is CATSYSDQETQYF. CDR3 bases: TGTGCCACCAGTTACTCCGACCAAGAGACCCAGTACTTC.

J is TRBJ1-1 and V is TRBV7-3, with TRBD1 as a possible D gene (5 bases). V shed 8 bases and J shed 0 bases, with 10 bases lying between them. This CDR3 is built from 13 residues. CDR1 is SGHTA and CDR2 is FQGTGA in the germline V gene. CDR3 region: CASRRQLNTEAFF. The CDR3 bases are TGTGCCAGCCGTAGACAGCTGAACACTGAAGCTTTCTTT.

This rearrangement joins TRBV11-3 to TRBJ1-5, with TRBD1 matching 7 bases. The CDR3 has 13 amino acids. Germline trimming cut 5 bases from V and 7 bases from J; bases unmatched to any gene: 5. Germline V gene sequence: CDR1 SGHNT, CDR2 YENEEA. CDR3 DNA: TGTGCCAGCAGCACGGGACAGAGCCAGCCCCAGCATTTT. It yields the protein CASSTGQSQPQHF.

This clone was observed once. The chain uses TRBV5-1 and TRBJ2-5, with 7 bases identical to TRBD1. V shed 6 bases and J 2 bases; nucleotides not matched to a gene: 4. The CDR3 consists of 13 residues. The germline CDR1 and CDR2 sequences are SGHRS and YFSETQ. The DNA of the CDR3 is TGCGCCAGCAACCCGACAGGGCAAGAGACCCAGTACTTC. This codes for CASNPTGQETQYF.

The gene calls are TRBV14 and TRBJ1-2; a possible D gene is TRBD1 (6 bases). Trimming removed 1 base at V and 4 bases at J, with 13 bases between. CDR1 is SGHDN and CDR2 is FVKESK in the germline V gene. This CDR3 spans 15 amino acids. The CDR3 DNA sequence: TGTGCCAGCAGCCAAGTTACAGGGCTGAGCTATGGCTACACCTTC. This translates into CASSQVTGLSYGYTF.

The chain joins TRBV5-5 to TRBJ1-4; 7 nucleotides agree with TRBD1. The CDR3 covers 16 residues. CDR1 and CDR2 from the germline V gene are SGHKS and YYEKEE (reference sequence). Trimming took 4 bases from V and 8 from J; bases not matched to a gene: 14. CDR3 residues: CASSLLRQGGGEKLFF. CDR3 DNA: TGTGCCAGCAGCCTTCTAAGACAGGGAGGAGGGGAAAAACTGTTTTTT.

The genes are TRBV7-2 and TRBJ2-6; 7 positions match TRBD2. CDR3 size: 17 residues. CDR1 and CDR2 (germline): SGHTA, FQGNSA. With V trimmed by 10 bases and J by 0 bases, 12 bases remained unmatched. This CDR3 reads CAIPGSGSHSGANVLTF. The CDR3 coding sequence is TGTGCCATCCCGGGTAGCGGGTCTCACTCTGGGGCCAACGTCCTGACTTTC.